The rows below give T cell receptor beta chains drawn from one sample of a study of shared clonotypes between healthy human individuals. TCRdb's table, derived via immunoSEQ multiplex PCR, lists solely in-frame clones and lacks some. The sample yields nearly 2 million clones, about 95% seen once. Sequenced material: naive CD8+ T cells sorted from blood. These receptors came from a man between 18 and 29 years old in good health. Each CDR3 is given without its conserved first and last residue. The D gene is left open where the match is weak.

TRBV9,TRBJ2-2,-,ASSAGEGPPGTGELF
TRBV2,TRBJ2-1,TRBD2,ASSVAGGVEQF
TRBV14,TRBJ2-3,TRBD2,ASSPETSGATDTQY
TRBV27,TRBJ2-7,TRBD2,ASSQTSEVVEQY
TRBV4-3,TRBJ2-1,TRBD2,ASSQVTSGSSEQF
TRBV27,TRBJ1-2,-,ASSYTGSNYGYT
TRBV18,TRBJ2-7,-,ASSPQVQRDPYEQY
TRBV28,TRBJ1-2,-,ASSWVGDSANYGYT
TRBV27,TRBJ2-7,-,ASSLFPDSYEQY
TRBV5-1,TRBJ1-1,-,ASSLSQGTEAF
TRBV6-5,TRBJ2-1,TRBD1,ASRRTGGYNEQF
TRBV19,TRBJ1-6,-,ASSRGTDNSPLH
TRBV6-5,TRBJ2-3,TRBD2,ASSFAGRADTQY
TRBV7-9,TRBJ2-3,TRBD1,ASSLTGTFETDTQY
TRBV9,TRBJ1-1,-,ASSVGGGGRTEAF
TRBV9,TRBJ2-7,TRBD2,ASSVSGGVYEQY
TRBV27,TRBJ2-7,TRBD2,ASSLTSASSYEQY
TRBV5-5,TRBJ1-1,-,ASSQLTGPNTEAF
TRBV19,TRBJ2-7,TRBD2,ASSIKAGGTYEQY
TRBV27,TRBJ2-7,TRBD1,ASSLGTAYEQY
TRBV7-9,TRBJ2-7,-,ASSLGVYEQY
TRBV28,TRBJ1-1,-,ASSFRLNTEAF
TRBV5-1,TRBJ2-4,-,ASSLEGTDIQY
TRBV6-5,TRBJ1-2,-,ASSYGETATNYGYT
TRBV2,TRBJ2-7,-,ASSETYVESSYEQY
TRBV30,TRBJ1-1,-,AWSVSGVNTEAF
TRBV7-9,TRBJ1-1,TRBD1,ASSEGTGNTEAF
TRBV27,TRBJ1-4,-,ASSPSSGNLINEKLF
TRBV2,TRBJ2-7,TRBD1,ASSYPGQGSYEQY
TRBV30,TRBJ1-2,TRBD1,AWSSQGDGYT
TRBV6-5,TRBJ1-2,-,ASSDETVGYT